This TCR beta chain was captured by sequencing in a study of T cell repertoires in cytomegalovirus infection. Broader study findings: Identification of carriers of CMV plus the relevant HLA was performed using cumulative public TCR beta family frequency.

TCRdb redid the calling of the reads with MiXCR, one entry per CDR3 protein. The sample has approximately 73,000 distinct CDR3 sequences; approximately 42% are singletons. Worth noting for this clonotype: Its antigen is not identified.

Germline lookup yields CDR1 SGHVS and CDR2 FNYEAQ. There are 17 residues in the CDR3. V lost 6 bases and J lost 4; bases outside the gene matches: 14. The sequencing here drew on CD8+ T cells from cultured PBMCs, taken from culture after CMV antigen stimulation. The V gene is TRBV7-6, the J gene TRBJ2-2; 7 bases are a match to TRBD1. The TCR comes from a human donor in good health (CMV status not recorded). Some clones in this sample may be carry-over from other donors' samples. The CDR3 nucleotides read TGTGCCAGCAGTCCACTGGAAGGGGGCTATAGCACCGGGGAGCTGTTTTTT. Protein: CASSPLEGGYSTGELFF.